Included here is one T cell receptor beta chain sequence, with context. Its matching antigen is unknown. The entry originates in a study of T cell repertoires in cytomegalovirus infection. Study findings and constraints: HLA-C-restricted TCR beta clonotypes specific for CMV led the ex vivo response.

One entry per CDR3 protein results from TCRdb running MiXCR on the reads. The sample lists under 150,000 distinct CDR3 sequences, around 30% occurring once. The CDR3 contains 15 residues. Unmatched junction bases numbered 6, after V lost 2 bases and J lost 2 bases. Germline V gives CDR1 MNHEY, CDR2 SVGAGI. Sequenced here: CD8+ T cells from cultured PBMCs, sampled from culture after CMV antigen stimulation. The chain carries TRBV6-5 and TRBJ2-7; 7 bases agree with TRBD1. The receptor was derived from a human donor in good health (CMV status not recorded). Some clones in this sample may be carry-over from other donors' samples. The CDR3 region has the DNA TGTGCCAGCAGTTACGGGACAGTGCCAACCTACGAGCAGTACTTC. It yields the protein CASSYGTVPTYEQYF.